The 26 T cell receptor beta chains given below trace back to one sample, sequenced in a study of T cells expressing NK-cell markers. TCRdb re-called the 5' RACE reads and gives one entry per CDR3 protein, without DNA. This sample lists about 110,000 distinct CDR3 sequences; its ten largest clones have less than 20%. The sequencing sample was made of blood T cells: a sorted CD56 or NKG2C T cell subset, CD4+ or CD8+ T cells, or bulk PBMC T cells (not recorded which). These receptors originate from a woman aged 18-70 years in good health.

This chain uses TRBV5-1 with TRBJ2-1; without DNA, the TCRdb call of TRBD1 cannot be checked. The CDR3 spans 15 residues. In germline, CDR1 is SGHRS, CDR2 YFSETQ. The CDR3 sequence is CASSPREAGVNEQFF.

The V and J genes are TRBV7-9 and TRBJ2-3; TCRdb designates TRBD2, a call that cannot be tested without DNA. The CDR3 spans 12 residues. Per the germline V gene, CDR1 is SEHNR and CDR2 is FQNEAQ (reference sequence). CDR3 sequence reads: CASFGPTDTQYF.

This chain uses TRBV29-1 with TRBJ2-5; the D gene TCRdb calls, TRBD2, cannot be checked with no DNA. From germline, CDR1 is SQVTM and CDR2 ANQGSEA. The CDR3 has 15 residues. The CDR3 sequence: CSVELLLANQETQYF.

CDR3 residues: CASSLLAGEEEQFF. J is TRBJ2-1 and V is TRBV5-6; the D call of TRBD2 rests on TCRdb alone, since no DNA is present to check it. Germline V CDR1 and CDR2: SGHDT, YYEEEE. CDR3 length equals 14 residues. Full variable domain (outside the CDR3, taken from reference TRBV5-6 and TRBJ2-1): DAGVTQSPTHLIKTRGQQVTLRCSPKSGHDTVSWYQQALGQGPQFIFQYYEEEERQRGNFPDRFSGHQFPNYSSELNVNALLLGDSALYLCASSLLAGEEEQFFGPGTRLTVL.

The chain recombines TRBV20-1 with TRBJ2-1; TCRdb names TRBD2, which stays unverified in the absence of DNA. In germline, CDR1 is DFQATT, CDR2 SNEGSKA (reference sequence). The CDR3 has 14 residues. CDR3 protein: CSARSVHIWDEQFF.

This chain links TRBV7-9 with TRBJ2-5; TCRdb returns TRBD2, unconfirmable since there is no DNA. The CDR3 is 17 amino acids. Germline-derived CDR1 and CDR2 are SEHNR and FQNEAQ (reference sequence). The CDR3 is CASSLPPSGATPLTQYF.

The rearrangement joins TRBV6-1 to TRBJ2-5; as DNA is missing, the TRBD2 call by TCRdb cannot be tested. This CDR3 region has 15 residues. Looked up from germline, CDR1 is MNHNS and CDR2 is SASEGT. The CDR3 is CASSPGLAGAETQYF.

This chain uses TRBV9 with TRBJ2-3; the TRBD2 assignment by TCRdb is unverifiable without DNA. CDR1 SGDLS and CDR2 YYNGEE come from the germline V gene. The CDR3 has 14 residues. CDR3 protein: CASSEPAGTDTQYF.

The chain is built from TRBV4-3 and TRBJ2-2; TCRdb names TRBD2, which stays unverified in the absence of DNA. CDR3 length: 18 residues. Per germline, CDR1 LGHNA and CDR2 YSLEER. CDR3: CASSPERIGLAGAGELFF.

The CDR3 reads CASSQDLVAADHRLLNTEAFF. The chain links TRBV4-1 to TRBJ1-1. CDR3 length: 21 amino acids. The germline V gene has CDR1 MGHRA and CDR2 YSYEKL.

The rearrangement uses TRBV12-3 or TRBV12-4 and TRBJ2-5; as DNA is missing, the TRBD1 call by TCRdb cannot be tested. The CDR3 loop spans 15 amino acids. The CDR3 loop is CASSDPRLLSETQYF.

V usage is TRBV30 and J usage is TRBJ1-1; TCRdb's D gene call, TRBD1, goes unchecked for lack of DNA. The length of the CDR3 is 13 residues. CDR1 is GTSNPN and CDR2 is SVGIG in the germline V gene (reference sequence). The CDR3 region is CAWSWGMNTEAFF.

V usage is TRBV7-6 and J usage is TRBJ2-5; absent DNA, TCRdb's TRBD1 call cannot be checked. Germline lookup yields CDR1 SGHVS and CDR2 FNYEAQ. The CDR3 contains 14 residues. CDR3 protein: CASSWDRWQETQYF.

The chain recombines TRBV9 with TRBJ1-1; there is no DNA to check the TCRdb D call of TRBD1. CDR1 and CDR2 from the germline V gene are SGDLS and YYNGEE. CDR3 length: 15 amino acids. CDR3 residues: CASSVGAPLNTEAFF.

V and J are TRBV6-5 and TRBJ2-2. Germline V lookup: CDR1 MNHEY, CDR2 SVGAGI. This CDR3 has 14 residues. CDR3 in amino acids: CASSYSDGTGELFF.

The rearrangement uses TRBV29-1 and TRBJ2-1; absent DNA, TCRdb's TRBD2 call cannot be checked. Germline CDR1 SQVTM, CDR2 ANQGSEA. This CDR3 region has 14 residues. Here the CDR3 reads CSVGLAGGPNEQFF.

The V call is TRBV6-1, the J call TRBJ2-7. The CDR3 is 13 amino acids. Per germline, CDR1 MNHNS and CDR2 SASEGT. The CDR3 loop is CASMARTSYEQYF.

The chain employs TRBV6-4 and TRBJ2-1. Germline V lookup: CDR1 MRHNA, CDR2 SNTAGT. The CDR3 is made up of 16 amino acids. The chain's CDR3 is CASSARGGGSYNEQFF.

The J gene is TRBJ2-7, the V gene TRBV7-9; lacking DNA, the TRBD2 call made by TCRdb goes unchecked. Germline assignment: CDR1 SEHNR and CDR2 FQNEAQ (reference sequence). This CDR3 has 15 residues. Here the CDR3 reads CASSLVAGGSYEQYF. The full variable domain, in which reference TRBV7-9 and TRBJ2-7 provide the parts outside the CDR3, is DTGVSQNPRHKITKRGQNVTFRCDPISEHNRLYWYRQTLGQGPEFLTYFQNEAQLEKSRLLSDRFSAERPKGSFSTLEIQRTEQGDSAMYLCASSLVAGGSYEQYFGPGTRLTVT.

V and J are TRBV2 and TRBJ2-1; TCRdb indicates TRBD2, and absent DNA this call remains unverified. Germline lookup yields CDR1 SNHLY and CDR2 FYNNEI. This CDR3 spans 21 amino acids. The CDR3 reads CASSEDRVVGWARPPYNEQFF.

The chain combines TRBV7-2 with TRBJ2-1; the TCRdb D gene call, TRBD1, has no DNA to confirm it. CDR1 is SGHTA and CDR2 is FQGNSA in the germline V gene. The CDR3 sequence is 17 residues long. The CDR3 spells CASSPGGHQSSYNEQFF.

CDR3 residues: CASSQGVFSGANVLTF. V is TRBV28 and J is TRBJ2-6; absent DNA, TCRdb's TRBD1 call cannot be checked. CDR3 size: 16 residues. The germline V gene encodes CDR1 MDHEN and CDR2 SYDVKM.

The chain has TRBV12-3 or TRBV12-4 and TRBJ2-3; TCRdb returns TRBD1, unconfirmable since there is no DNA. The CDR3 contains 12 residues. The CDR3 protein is CASNQGAGTQYF.

CDR3 sequence reads: CATSDSWDEQYF. The J gene is TRBJ2-7, the V gene TRBV24-1. From germline, CDR1 is KGHDR and CDR2 SFDVKD. The CDR3 sequence is 12 residues long.

The CDR3 reads CASSYLREGSDTQYF. V gene TRBV6-5 combines with J gene TRBJ2-3; TCRdb indicates TRBD2, and absent DNA this call remains unverified. This CDR3 is built from 15 residues. Germline values: CDR1 MNHEY, CDR2 SVGAGI.

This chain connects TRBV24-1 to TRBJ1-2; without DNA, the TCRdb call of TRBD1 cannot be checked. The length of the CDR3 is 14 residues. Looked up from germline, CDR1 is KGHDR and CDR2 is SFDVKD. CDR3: CATSDPGVGYGYTF.